The rows below give T cell receptor beta chains drawn from one sample of a study of cytomegalovirus exposure and HLA in healthy donors. Sequenced by immunoSEQ multiplex PCR; TCRdb stores in-frame clones only, minus some. The sample consists of some 140,000 clones, 60% to 80% of them appearing once. The sample taken for sequencing was PBMCs. Receptors originate from a man aged 50-60 years in good health and CMV-seronegative. Both conserved end residues are part of each CDR3. A D gene is named only where the DNA matches it firmly. The listing skips clone size in some rows; elsewhere it reads once, few, many or a size class.

>TRBJ1-2|NA|TRBV5-1|NA
TGCGCCAGCAGCTTGGACAGACCTAACTATGGCTACACCTTC
CASSLDRPNYGYTF
>TRBJ1-2|NA|TRBV29-1|NA
TGCAGCGTGGACATGAGAGGGAAGGGGGACTATGGCTACACCTTC
CSVDMRGKGDYGYTF
>TRBJ2-5|NA|TRBV19|NA
TGTGCCAGTAGTCGTCCCGAGGTACCGACCCAGTACTTC
CASSRPEVPTQYF
>TRBJ2-6|NA|TRBV7-8|NA
TGTGCCAGCAGCTTCGGGAGCTCTGGGGCCAACGTCCTGACTTTC
CASSFGSSGANVLTF
>TRBJ2-5|NA|TRBV7-8|TRBD2
TGTGCCAGCAGCTCCCGGGGACTACAAGAGACCCAGTACTTC
CASSSRGLQETQYF
>TRBJ2-7|NA|TRBV10-3|NA
TGTGCCATCAGCCAGGAGACGGGAAAGCAGTACTTC
CAISQETGKQYF
>TRBJ2-5|few|TRBV25-1|NA
TGTGCCAGCAGTGATCCTGGGCGTGGGACCCAGTACTTC
CASSDPGRGTQYF
>TRBJ2-1|NA|TRBV28|NA
TGTGCCAGCAGTCCGGCGACTAGTTTAGCCCTCCGGAGCTCCTACAATGAGCAGTTCTTC
CASSPATSLALRSSYNEQFF
>TRBJ1-1|NA|TRBV2|NA
TGTGCCAGCAGTGTGGCAGGTGGCATGAACACTGAAGCTTTCTTT
CASSVAGGMNTEAFF
>TRBJ1-4|many|TRBV7-9|NA
TGTGCCAGCAGCCGGACAGCAACTAATGAAAAACTGTTTTTT
CASSRTATNEKLFF
>TRBJ1-2|NA|TRBV29-1|TRBD1
TGCAGCGTTATCCGGGACAGGGGCAACTATGGCTACACCTTC
CSVIRDRGNYGYTF
>TRBJ1-2|NA|TRBV2|NA
TGTGCCAGCACCCAACCAGGACAGCAAATCTATGGCTACACCTTC
CASTQPGQQIYGYTF
>TRBJ2-3|once|TRBV29-1|NA
TGCAGCGTTGACGTGGGGGCCTACACAGATACGCAGTATTTT
CSVDVGAYTDTQYF
>TRBJ2-1|NA|TRBV7-2|NA
TGTGCCAGCACGCTGATGATGAGGGGAGGCAATGAGCAGTTCTTC
CASTLMMRGGNEQFF
>TRBJ2-7|few|TRBV7-9|TRBD1
TGTGCCAGCAGCTTACTCGGGACAGGGGACGACGAGCAGTACTTC
CASSLLGTGDDEQYF
>TRBJ2-3|NA|TRBV10-3|TRBD2
TGTGCCATCAGTGAAAGTAGCGGGGGCACAGATACGCAGTATTTT
CAISESSGGTDTQYF
>TRBJ2-2|NA|TRBV7-2|NA
TGTGCCAGCAGCTTTCTACCGGGACAACCCACCGGGGAGCTGTTTTTT
CASSFLPGQPTGELFF
>TRBJ2-7|NA|TRBV28|NA
TGTGCCAGCAGTACAACCGGGAACTCCTACGAGCAGTACTTC
CASSTTGNSYEQYF
>TRBJ2-5|NA|TRBV5-1|TRBD2
TGCGCCAGCAGCTCTTCTTTAGCGGGAGGGCAAGAGACCCAGTACTTC
CASSSSLAGGQETQYF
>TRBJ2-1|NA|TRBV15|TRBD1
TGTGCCACCAGCAGAGGGGGACAGGGCAGGCGGCATGAGCAGTTCTTC
CATSRGGQGRRHEQFF
>TRBJ1-5|few|TRBV7-2|NA
TGTGCCAGCAGCTTAGTGGGTGGGGCCGGTAGCAATCAGCCCCAGCATTTT
CASSLVGGAGSNQPQHF
>TRBJ2-7|NA|TRBV19|TRBD2
TGTGCCAGTAGTATACAGACTAGCGGGAGCTACGAGCAGTACTTC
CASSIQTSGSYEQYF
>TRBJ1-5|NA|TRBV18|TRBD1
TGTGCCAGCTCACCAAACGGACAGGTCAATCAGCCCCAGCATTTT
CASSPNGQVNQPQHF
>TRBJ2-3|NA|TRBV28|TRBD2
TGTGCCAGCAGTTTGCCACTAGCGGGAGGGCCGTTAGCAGATACGCAGTATTTT
CASSLPLAGGPLADTQYF
>TRBJ1-1|NA|TRBV4-3|TRBD1
TGCGCCAGCAGCCAACGACAGGGTGTGGGGAACACTGAAGCTTTCTTT
CASSQRQGVGNTEAFF
>TRBJ2-7|NA|TRBV27|TRBD1
TGTGCCAGCAGTCCCTGGGACAGCTCCTACGAGCAGTACTTC
CASSPWDSSYEQYF
>TRBJ2-5|NA|TRBV11-2|NA
TGTGCCAGCAGCTTAGATCCGGGGGATGTGACCCAGTACTTC
CASSLDPGDVTQYF
>TRBJ2-2|NA|TRBV6-1|NA
TGTGCCAGCTCCTATAACACCGGGGAGCTGTTTTTT
CASSYNTGELFF
>TRBJ1-3|few|TRBV7-8|NA
TGTGCCAGCAGCCCACTCCTGGTAGAGTTCTCTGGAAACACCATATATTTT
CASSPLLVEFSGNTIYF
>TRBJ1-5|NA|TRBV7-3|NA
TGTGCCAGCAGCACAGACCCGGGGCAGCCCCAGCATTTT
CASSTDPGQPQHF
>TRBJ2-5|NA|TRBV5-1|NA
TGCGCCAGCAGCTCCCCCGGGCCCGGGGGACAAGAGACCCAGTACTTC
CASSSPGPGGQETQYF
>TRBJ2-7|NA|TRBV28|TRBD1
TGTGCCAGCAGCCGCAACCGGGACAGGGGTGACGAGCAGTACTTC
CASSRNRDRGDEQYF
>TRBJ2-7|NA|TRBV7-9|TRBD2
TGTGCCAGCAATCTAGCGGGAACCTACGAGCAGTACTTC
CASNLAGTYEQYF
>TRBJ2-3|NA|TRBV10-3|TRBD2
TGTGCCATCAGTGAGAGGGCTAGCGGGAGGGGAGATACGCAGTATTTT
CAISERASGRGDTQYF
>TRBJ2-3|NA|TRBV2|TRBD2
TGTGCCAGCGTGGGGGAGGGGAGCACAGATACGCAGTATTTT
CASVGEGSTDTQYF
>TRBJ2-5|NA|TRBV7-8|NA
TGTGCCAGCAGCTTCGCCGCCGGGGTGGCTCTTAAGACCCAGTACTTC
CASSFAAGVALKTQYF
>TRBJ1-1|NA|TRBV5-8|NA
TGTGCCAGCAGCTGGGGTCTTCTGGGGAGCACTGAAGCTTTCTTT
CASSWGLLGSTEAFF
>TRBJ2-1|NA|TRBV10-2|NA
TGCGCCAGCAGTCAGGGGAATGAGCAGTTCTTC
CASSQGNEQFF
>TRBJ1-2|NA|TRBV29-1|NA
TGCAGCGTTGAAGATCAGGGCCGCCGCGGAACCTTC
CSVEDQGRRGTF
>TRBJ2-3|NA|TRBV5-4|NA
TGTGCCAGCAGCTACGGGAACGATGCAGATACGCAGTATTTT
CASSYGNDADTQYF
>TRBJ2-3|few|TRBV19|TRBD1
TGTGCCAGTAGTATAGACAACAGGGGCGTCGGGACAGATACGCAGTATTTT
CASSIDNRGVGTDTQYF
>TRBJ2-2|NA|TRBV25-1|TRBD1
TGTGCCAGCAATGCCGGGACAGGGTTTACCGGGGAGCTGTTTTTT
CASNAGTGFTGELFF
>TRBJ1-3|NA|TRBV9|NA
TGTGCCAGCAGCCCGACCCGGGTCTCTGGAAACACCATATATTTT
CASSPTRVSGNTIYF
>TRBJ2-1|NA|TRBV28|TRBD2
TGTGCCAGCAGTTTATGGGCTAGCGGGAGCAATGAGCAGTTCTTC
CASSLWASGSNEQFF
>TRBJ1-1|few|TRBV4-2|NA
TGTGCCAGCAGCCAAGGAACGACAGTGAACACTGAAGCTTTCTTT
CASSQGTTVNTEAFF
>TRBJ2-2|NA|TRBV6-5|TRBD1
TGTGCCAGCGGACGACAGGGGTACACCGGGGAGCTGTTTTTT
CASGRQGYTGELFF
>TRBJ1-5|NA|TRBV5-1|TRBD1
TGCGCCAGCAGCCCGACAGGGCCCCCGGATCAGCCCCAGCATTTT
CASSPTGPPDQPQHF
>TRBJ1-3|few|TRBV10-3|NA
TGTGCCATCACTGACAGTGGAAACACCATATATTTT
CAITDSGNTIYF
>TRBJ2-2|NA|TRBV27|NA
TGTGCCAGCAGCCCTAGGGACTCGTACACCGGGGAGCTGTTTTTT
CASSPRDSYTGELFF
>TRBJ2-7|NA|TRBV19|TRBD1
TGTGCCAGTAGTATAGCGAACAGGGGCTACGAGCAGTACTTC
CASSIANRGYEQYF
>TRBJ2-3|NA|TRBV5-1|NA
TGCGCCAGCAGCTCTTCAGGGGTCCGGGCAGATACGCAGTATTTT
CASSSSGVRADTQYF
>TRBJ2-1|NA|TRBV9|NA
TGTGCCAGCAGCGTAGACTGGTCTCCCTGGTATGAGCAGTTCTTC
CASSVDWSPWYEQFF
>TRBJ2-1|once|TRBV6-1|TRBD2
TGTGCCAGCAGTTCTGGGACTAGCGGGAGCAATGAGCAGTTCTTC
CASSSGTSGSNEQFF
>TRBJ2-1|NA|TRBV2|TRBD2
TGTGCCAGCGGGCGGGAGTCGGAAAATGAGCAGTTCTTC
CASGRESENEQFF
>TRBJ2-3|NA|TRBV5-1|TRBD2
TGCGCCAGCAGGCGGACTAGCGGGGAAGGAGATACGCAGTATTTT
CASRRTSGEGDTQYF